This T cell receptor beta chain was observed in a study of blood T cell repertoires in COVID-19. Per the original methods: Amplification from reference gene primers served as the basis for estimated nucleated cell counts. The table came from immunoSEQ multiplex PCR; TCRdb's copy has only in-frame clones and leaves some out. The V and J calls and clone size were taken over from that table, and D and trimming were inferred from the DNA. The sample contains approximately 210,000 clones, over 75% of which appear only once. Enrolled through a virtual design, the participants were between roughly 18 and 90 years of age and came from 24 US areas. This CDR3 spans 16 amino acids. Germline CDR1 reads MNHNS; CDR2 reads SASEGT. Trimming removed 0 bases from V and 6 bases from J; junction bases left unmatched: 9.

The chain combines TRBV6-1 with TRBJ2-5; TRBD2 aligns across 8 bases. The sequence was obtained from a man under 40 with acute COVID-19. The sequenced sample consisted of PBMCs or T cells enriched from blood (not recorded which). The CDR3 DNA follows: TGTGCCAGCAGTGAAGCGCCCAGCGGGGGCGTAAAGACCCAGTACTTC. It yields the protein CASSEAPSGGVKTQYF.